This T cell receptor beta chain was captured in a study of T-cell reconstitution after alpha-beta-depleted transplantation in children. Per the germline V gene, CDR1 is SNHLY and CDR2 is FYNNEI. This CDR3 spans 11 amino acids. Trimming took off 8 bases at V and 0 bases at J, with 5 bases between the two ends. Turning to this clonotype: The target antigen is unknown.

It was with unique molecular identifiers that the TCRbeta library was prepared. TCRdb used MiXCR to reprocess the PCR reads, holding one entry per CDR3 protein. The repertoire consists of about 540,000 distinct CDR3 sequences, with roughly 30% occurring once and the leading ten covering 30% to 45%. General study points: Several hundred expanded graft clones reportedly gave rise to the alpha-beta T cells present about two months after transplant. The main origin of T-cell counts and diversity one year after transplant was newly produced T cells. Surviving thymic progenitors and recipient T cells were the source of high TCRbeta diversity at day 60 in some patients.

The starting material was PBMCs, obtained before TCRalphabeta/CD19-depleted stem cell transplant. V is TRBV2 and J is TRBJ2-7; D is unresolved. The sequence was collected from a boy in the first two years of life with Wiskott-Aldrich syndrome, due to receive a stem cell transplant. The CDR3 here is CASLDSYEQYF. CDR3 nucleotides: TGTGCCAGCTTGGACTCCTACGAGCAGTACTTC.